These T cell receptor beta chains were read from a single sample in a study of blood T cell repertoires in COVID-19. Here immunoSEQ multiplex PCR was the method, and the copy in TCRdb shows in-frame clones only, minus some. Among some 47,000 clones listed, 90% were seen once. Sequenced material: peripheral blood. All receptors come from a man aged 70-80 years with acute or convalescent COVID-19. CDR3s include the opening cysteine and the closing phenylalanine or tryptophan. D genes are given only for firm matches. Not all rows give a size; the values are once, few, many and, for expanded clones, a class.

J gene: TRBJ2-7
D gene: .
clone size: few
CDR3 length: 16
V gene: TRBV7-8
CDR3 DNA: TGTGCCAGCAGCTTAGCGAGGGCAGGGGGGCCCTACGAGCAGTACTTC
CDR3 protein: CASSLARAGGPYEQYF

J gene: TRBJ2-2
D gene: .
clone size: once
CDR3 length: 16
V gene: TRBV5-6
CDR3 DNA: TGTGCCAGCAGCTCAATTTACGGGGAGGACACCGGGGAGCTGTTTTTT
CDR3 protein: CASSSIYGEDTGELFF

J gene: TRBJ2-5
D gene: .
clone size: .
CDR3 length: 16
V gene: TRBV4-1
CDR3 DNA: TGCGCCAGCAGCCAATCCCCGGGACACCTTCAAGAGACCCAGTACTTC
CDR3 protein: CASSQSPGHLQETQYF

J gene: TRBJ1-5
D gene: TRBD1
clone size: .
CDR3 length: 16
V gene: TRBV4-1
CDR3 DNA: TGCGCCAGCAGCCAGACTATACTCAGGGGGCCAAAGCCCCAGCATTTT
CDR3 protein: CASSQTILRGPKPQHF

J gene: TRBJ1-5
D gene: TRBD1
clone size: few
CDR3 length: 14
V gene: TRBV27
CDR3 DNA: TGTGCCAGCAGAGGGGACAGTCCCAATCAGCCCCAGCATTTT
CDR3 protein: CASRGDSPNQPQHF

J gene: TRBJ1-5
D gene: .
clone size: once
CDR3 length: 14
V gene: TRBV28
CDR3 DNA: TGTGCCAGCAGTAGCCCAGGGAGCAATCAGCCCCAGCATTTT
CDR3 protein: CASSSPGSNQPQHF

J gene: TRBJ1-6
D gene: TRBD1
clone size: few
CDR3 length: 13
V gene: TRBV19
CDR3 DNA: TGTGCCGGGAGGACAGGGAAGGATTCACCCCTCCACTTT
CDR3 protein: CAGRTGKDSPLHF

J gene: TRBJ1-1
D gene: TRBD1
clone size: .
CDR3 length: 14
V gene: TRBV11-1
CDR3 DNA: TGTGCCAGCAGCCCGTACCGGGACAGGCCTGAAGCTTTCTTT
CDR3 protein: CASSPYRDRPEAFF

J gene: TRBJ1-2
D gene: .
clone size: .
CDR3 length: 12
V gene: TRBV27
CDR3 DNA: TGTGCCAGCGGGAGCCGGATCTATGGCTACACCTTC
CDR3 protein: CASGSRIYGYTF

J gene: TRBJ1-2
D gene: TRBD1
clone size: medium-sized
CDR3 length: 14
V gene: TRBV6-5
CDR3 DNA: TGTGCCAGCAGTTATGAGGGGGCTAGCTATGGCTACACCTTC
CDR3 protein: CASSYEGASYGYTF

J gene: TRBJ1-4
D gene: TRBD1
clone size: once
CDR3 length: 16
V gene: TRBV29-1
CDR3 DNA: TGCAGCGTTGCCGGGACAGGCGAATCAACTAATGAAAAACTGTTTTTT
CDR3 protein: CSVAGTGESTNEKLFF

J gene: TRBJ2-2
D gene: .
clone size: .
CDR3 length: 12
V gene: TRBV12-3/TRBV12-4
CDR3 DNA: TGTGCCAACTCAGCCGAGGCCGGGGAGCTGTTTTTT
CDR3 protein: CANSAEAGELFF

J gene: TRBJ1-5
D gene: .
clone size: once
CDR3 length: 15
V gene: TRBV7-2
CDR3 DNA: TGTGCCAGCAGCTTGGGGCAGTGGAATAATCAGCCCCAGCATTTT
CDR3 protein: CASSLGQWNNQPQHF

J gene: TRBJ2-1
D gene: .
clone size: .
CDR3 length: 16
V gene: TRBV7-9
CDR3 DNA: TGTGCCAGCAGCTTAGGGCTAGCGTTCTCCTACAATGAGCAGTTCTTC
CDR3 protein: CASSLGLAFSYNEQFF

J gene: TRBJ1-1
D gene: .
clone size: .
CDR3 length: 13
V gene: TRBV18
CDR3 DNA: TGTGCCAGCTCACCAGGGCTGAACACTGAAGCTTTCTTT
CDR3 protein: CASSPGLNTEAFF

J gene: TRBJ2-7
D gene: TRBD2
clone size: .
CDR3 length: 14
V gene: TRBV11-2
CDR3 DNA: TGTGCCAGCAGCGTCTCAGCGGGGGGGCTGGAGCAGTACTTC
CDR3 protein: CASSVSAGGLEQYF

J gene: TRBJ1-1
D gene: TRBD1
clone size: .
CDR3 length: 13
V gene: TRBV29-1
CDR3 DNA: TGCAGCGGCAAACAGGGGCGAAACACTGAAGCTTTCTTT
CDR3 protein: CSGKQGRNTEAFF

J gene: TRBJ1-5
D gene: TRBD1
clone size: .
CDR3 length: 15
V gene: TRBV6-2/TRBV6-3
CDR3 DNA: TGTGCCAGCAGTCGTGGGACAGGGGGCGCGGGTCCCCAGCATTTT
CDR3 protein: CASSRGTGGAGPQHF

J gene: TRBJ2-3
D gene: .
clone size: .
CDR3 length: 14
V gene: TRBV9
CDR3 DNA: TGTGCCAGCAGCGTAGTGAGTAGCCGGGATACGCAGTATTTT
CDR3 protein: CASSVVSSRDTQYF

J gene: TRBJ2-7
D gene: .
clone size: .
CDR3 length: 13
V gene: TRBV9
CDR3 DNA: TGTGCCAGCAGCTCCATCCCCGGGGACGAGCAGTACTTC
CDR3 protein: CASSSIPGDEQYF

J gene: TRBJ1-5
D gene: .
clone size: once
CDR3 length: 16
V gene: TRBV7-8
CDR3 DNA: TGTGCCAGCAGCTCACGGAGGGTGGGCAGCAATCAGCCCCAGCATTTT
CDR3 protein: CASSSRRVGSNQPQHF

J gene: TRBJ1-6
D gene: .
clone size: .
CDR3 length: 14
V gene: TRBV7-3
CDR3 DNA: TGTGCCAGCAGCGTTCGTCAGGGTAGTTCACCCCTCCACTTT
CDR3 protein: CASSVRQGSSPLHF

J gene: TRBJ2-2
D gene: TRBD1
clone size: .
CDR3 length: 16
V gene: TRBV4-3
CDR3 DNA: TGCGCCAGCAGCCAAGGGACAGGGGAAAGCACCGGGGAGCTGTTTTTT
CDR3 protein: CASSQGTGESTGELFF

J gene: TRBJ1-6
D gene: .
clone size: .
CDR3 length: 16
V gene: TRBV4-3
CDR3 DNA: TGCGCCAGCAGCCGTGCGGGAGGCTCCTATAATTCACCCCTCCACTTT
CDR3 protein: CASSRAGGSYNSPLHF